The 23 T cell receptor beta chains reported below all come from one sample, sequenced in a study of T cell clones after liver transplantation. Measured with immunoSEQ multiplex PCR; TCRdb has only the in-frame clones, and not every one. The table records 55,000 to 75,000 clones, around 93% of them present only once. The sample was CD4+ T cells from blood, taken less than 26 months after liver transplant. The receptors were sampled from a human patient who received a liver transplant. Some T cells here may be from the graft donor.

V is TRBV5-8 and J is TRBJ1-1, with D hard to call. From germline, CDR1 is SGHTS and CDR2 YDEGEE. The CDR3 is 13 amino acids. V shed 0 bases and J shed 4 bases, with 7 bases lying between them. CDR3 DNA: TGTGCCAGCAGCTTGGAGCGGTCCACTGAAGCTTTCTTT. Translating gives CASSLERSTEAFF.

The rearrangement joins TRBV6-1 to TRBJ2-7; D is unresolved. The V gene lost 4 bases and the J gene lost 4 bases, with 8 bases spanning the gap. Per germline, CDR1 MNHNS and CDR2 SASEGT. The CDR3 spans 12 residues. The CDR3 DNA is TGTGCCAGCAGTGCTCAGGATTACGAGCAGTACTTC. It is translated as CASSAQDYEQYF.

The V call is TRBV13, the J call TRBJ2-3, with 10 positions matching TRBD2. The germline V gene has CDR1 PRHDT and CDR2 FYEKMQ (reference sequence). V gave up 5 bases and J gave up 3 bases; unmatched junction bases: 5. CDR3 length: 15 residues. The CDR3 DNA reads TGTGCCAGCAGCGTCGGGACTAGCGAAACAGATACGCAGTATTTT. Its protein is CASSVGTSETDTQYF.

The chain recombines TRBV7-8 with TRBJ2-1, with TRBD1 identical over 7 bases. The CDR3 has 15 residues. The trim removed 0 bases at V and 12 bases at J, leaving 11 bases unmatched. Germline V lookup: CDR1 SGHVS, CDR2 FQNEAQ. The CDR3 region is CASSLAHGTVDGQFF. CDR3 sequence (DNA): TGTGCCAGCAGCTTAGCACACGGGACAGTGGATGGGCAGTTCTTC. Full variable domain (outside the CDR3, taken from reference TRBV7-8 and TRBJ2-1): GAGVSQSPRYKVAKRGQDVALRCDPISGHVSLFWYQQALGQGPEFLTYFQNEAQLDKSGLPSDRFFAERPEGSVSTLKIQRTQQEDSAVYLCASSLAHGTVDGQFFGPGTRLTVL.

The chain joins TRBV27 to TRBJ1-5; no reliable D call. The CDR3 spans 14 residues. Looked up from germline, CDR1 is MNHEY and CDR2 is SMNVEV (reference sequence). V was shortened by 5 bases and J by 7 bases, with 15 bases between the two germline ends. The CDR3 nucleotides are TGTGCCAGCAGTCCTCCGGGTCCGGGCCAGCCCCAGCATTTT. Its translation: CASSPPGPGQPQHF.

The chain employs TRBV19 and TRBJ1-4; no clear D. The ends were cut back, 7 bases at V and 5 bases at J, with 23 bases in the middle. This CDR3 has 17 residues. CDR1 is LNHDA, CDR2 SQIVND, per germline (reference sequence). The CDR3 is CASKATSSPRANEKLFF. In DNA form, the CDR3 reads TGTGCCAGTAAGGCCACATCCTCCCCCCGCGCCAATGAAAAACTGTTTTTT.

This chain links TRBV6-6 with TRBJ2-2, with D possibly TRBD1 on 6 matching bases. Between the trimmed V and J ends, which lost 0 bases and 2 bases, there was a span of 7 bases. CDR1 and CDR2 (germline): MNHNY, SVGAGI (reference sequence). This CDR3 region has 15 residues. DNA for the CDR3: TGTGCCAGCAGTTACTCGGGACAAAACACCGGGGAGCTGTTTTTT. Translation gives CASSYSGQNTGELFF.

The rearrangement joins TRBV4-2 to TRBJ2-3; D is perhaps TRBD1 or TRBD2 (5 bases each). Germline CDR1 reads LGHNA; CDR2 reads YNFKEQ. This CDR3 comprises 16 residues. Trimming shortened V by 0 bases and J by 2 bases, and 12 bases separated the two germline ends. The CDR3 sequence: CASSQDRDQITDTQYF. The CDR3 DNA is TGTGCCAGCAGCCAAGATCGGGACCAAATCACAGATACGCAGTATTTT.

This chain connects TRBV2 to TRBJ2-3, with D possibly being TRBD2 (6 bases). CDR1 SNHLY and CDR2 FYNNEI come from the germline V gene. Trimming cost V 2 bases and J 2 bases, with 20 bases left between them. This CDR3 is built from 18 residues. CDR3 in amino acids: CASSETAGGVGSTDTQYF. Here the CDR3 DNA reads TGTGCCAGCAGTGAAACGGCTGGCGGGGTAGGTTCCACAGATACGCAGTATTTT.

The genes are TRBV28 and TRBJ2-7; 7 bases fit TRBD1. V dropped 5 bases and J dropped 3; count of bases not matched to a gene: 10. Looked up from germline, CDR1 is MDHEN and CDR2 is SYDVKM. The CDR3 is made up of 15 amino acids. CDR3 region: CASSQQGHLVYEQYF. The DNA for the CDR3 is TGTGCCAGCAGTCAACAGGGGCACCTCGTCTACGAGCAGTACTTC.

The CDR3 protein is CASSNPGRIGELFF. In DNA, the CDR3 is TGTGCCAGCAGTAACCCGGGACGAATCGGGGAGCTGTTTTTT. The chain employs TRBV28 and TRBJ2-2; D is perhaps TRBD1 or TRBD2 (5 bases each). This CDR3 is built from 14 residues. Trimming stripped 5 bases from V and 7 bases from J, with 14 bases between. Germline values: CDR1 MDHEN, CDR2 SYDVKM.

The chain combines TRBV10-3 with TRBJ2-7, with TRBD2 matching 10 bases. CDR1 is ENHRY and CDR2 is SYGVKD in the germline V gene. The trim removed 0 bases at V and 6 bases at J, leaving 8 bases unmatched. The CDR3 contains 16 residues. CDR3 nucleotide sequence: TGTGCCATCAGTGAGTCTCGGGCTAGCGGGAGTCGCGAGCAGTACTTC. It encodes CAISESRASGSREQYF.

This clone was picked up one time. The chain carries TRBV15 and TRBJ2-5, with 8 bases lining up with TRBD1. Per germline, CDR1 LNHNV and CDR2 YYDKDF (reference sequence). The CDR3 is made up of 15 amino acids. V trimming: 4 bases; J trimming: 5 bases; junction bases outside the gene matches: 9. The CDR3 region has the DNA TGTGCCACCAGCATGGGGCAGGGGGCTAAGGAGACCCAGTACTTC. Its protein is CATSMGQGAKETQYF.

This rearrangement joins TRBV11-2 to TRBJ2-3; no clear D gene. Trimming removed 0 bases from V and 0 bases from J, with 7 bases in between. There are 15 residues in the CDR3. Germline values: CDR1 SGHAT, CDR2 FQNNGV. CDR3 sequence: CASSLDGSSTDTQYF. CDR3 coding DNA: TGTGCCAGCAGCTTAGATGGGTCTAGCACAGATACGCAGTATTTT.

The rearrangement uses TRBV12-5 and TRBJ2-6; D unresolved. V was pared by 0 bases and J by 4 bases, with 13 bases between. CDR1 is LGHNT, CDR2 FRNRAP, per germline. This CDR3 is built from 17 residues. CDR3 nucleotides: TGTGCTAGTGGTTTGGTAAAAACCACCTCCGGGGCCAACGTCCTGACTTTC. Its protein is CASGLVKTTSGANVLTF.

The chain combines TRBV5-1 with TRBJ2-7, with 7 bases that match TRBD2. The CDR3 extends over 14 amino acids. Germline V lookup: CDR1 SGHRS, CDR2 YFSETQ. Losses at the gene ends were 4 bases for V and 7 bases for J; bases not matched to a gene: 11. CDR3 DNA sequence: TGCGCCAGCAGCCCCTTGGGGAGGGCGGATGAGCAGTACTTC. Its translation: CASSPLGRADEQYF.

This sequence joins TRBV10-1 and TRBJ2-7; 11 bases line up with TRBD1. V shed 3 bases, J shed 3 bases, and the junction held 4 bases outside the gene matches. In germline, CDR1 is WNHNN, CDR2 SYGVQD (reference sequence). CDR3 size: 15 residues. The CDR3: CASSEGGTGGYEQYF. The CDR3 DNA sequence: TGCGCCAGCAGTGAAGGGGGGACAGGGGGCTACGAGCAGTACTTC.

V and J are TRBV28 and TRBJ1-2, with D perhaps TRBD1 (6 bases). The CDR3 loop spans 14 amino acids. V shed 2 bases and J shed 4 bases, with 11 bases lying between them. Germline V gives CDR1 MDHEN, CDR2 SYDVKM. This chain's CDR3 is CASSLGTGTYGYTF. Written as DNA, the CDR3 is TGTGCCAGCAGTTTAGGTACAGGGACCTATGGCTACACCTTC.

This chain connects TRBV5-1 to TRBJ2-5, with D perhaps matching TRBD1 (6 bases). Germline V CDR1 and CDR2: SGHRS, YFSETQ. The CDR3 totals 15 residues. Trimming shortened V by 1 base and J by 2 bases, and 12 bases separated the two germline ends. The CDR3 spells CASSLSRGQQETQYF. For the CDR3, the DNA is TGCGCCAGCAGCTTGTCCAGGGGACAACAAGAGACCCAGTACTTC.

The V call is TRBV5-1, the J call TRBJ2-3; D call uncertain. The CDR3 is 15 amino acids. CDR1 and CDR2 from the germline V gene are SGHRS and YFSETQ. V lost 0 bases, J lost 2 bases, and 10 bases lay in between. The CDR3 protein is CASSLARRPTDTQYF. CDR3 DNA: TGCGCCAGCAGCTTGGCTCGCAGACCCACAGATACGCAGTATTTT. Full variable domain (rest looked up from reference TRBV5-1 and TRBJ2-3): KAGVTQTPRYLIKTRGQQVTLSCSPISGHRSVSWYQQTPGQGLQFLFEYFSETQRNKGNFPGRFSGRQFSNSRSEMNVSTLELGDSALYLCASSLARRPTDTQYFGPGTRLTVL.

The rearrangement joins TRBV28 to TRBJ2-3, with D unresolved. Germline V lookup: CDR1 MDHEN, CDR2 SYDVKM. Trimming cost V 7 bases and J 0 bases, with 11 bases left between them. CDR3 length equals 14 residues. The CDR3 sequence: CASTEDGSTDTQYF. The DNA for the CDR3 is TGTGCCAGCACCGAGGACGGGAGCACAGATACGCAGTATTTT.

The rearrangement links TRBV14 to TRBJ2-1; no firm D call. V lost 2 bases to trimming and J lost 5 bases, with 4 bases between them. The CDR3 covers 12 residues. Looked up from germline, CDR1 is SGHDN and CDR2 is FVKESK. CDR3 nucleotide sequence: TGTGCCAGCAGCCAATTCAACAATGAGCAGTTCTTC. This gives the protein CASSQFNNEQFF.

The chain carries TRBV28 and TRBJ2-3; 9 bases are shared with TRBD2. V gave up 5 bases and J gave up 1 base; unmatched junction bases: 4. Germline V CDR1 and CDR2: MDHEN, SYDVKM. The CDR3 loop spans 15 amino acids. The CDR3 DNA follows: TGTGCCAGCAGTCCCAGGACTAGCGGCACAGATACGCAGTATTTT. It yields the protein CASSPRTSGTDTQYF.